This T cell receptor beta chain emerged from a study of T cells in Graves' hyperthyroidism and ophthalmopathy. Study-level results: Blood held most thyroid clonotypes expanded above 0.001 frequency.

This clonotype was recorded many times. Its cognate antigen is unknown. Newly diagnosed patients aged 18 to 65 had hyperthyroidism of under 2 months' duration. Using 10 ml of fresh peripheral blood, PBMCs were prepared. Per the germline V gene, CDR1 is SGHAT and CDR2 is FQNNGV. This CDR3 spans 14 amino acids. V was clipped by 7 bases and J by 2 bases, with 15 bases between them. RNA transcripts provided the source from which TCR beta CDR3 regions were amplified. The HTBI primer set served for first-round RT-PCR of the TCR CDR3. MiXCR, run by TCRdb on the multiplex PCR reads, gives a single entry per CDR3 protein. The sample lists more than 500,000 distinct CDR3 sequences; 11% to 15% were seen once.

The source material was blood. The rearrangement uses TRBV11-2 and TRBJ2-7, with a tentative D call TRBD1 (8 bases). This clonotype was obtained from a woman aged 40 to 50 with Graves' hyperthyroidism. The CDR3 here is CASTSGTGTYEQYF. In nucleotides, the CDR3 is TGTGCCAGCACCAGCGGGACAGGTACCTACGAGCAGTACTTC.